Listed here are 18 T cell receptor beta chains from one sample, sequenced in a study of shared clonotypes between healthy human individuals. TCRdb's table, derived via immunoSEQ multiplex PCR, lists solely in-frame clones and lacks some. The sample includes 1,500,000 or so clones, about 98.5% seen only once; the top ten take roughly 0.36%. Sample: naive CD4+ T cells sorted from blood. The subset denotes: CD45RA+ positively selected. All receptors come from a man under 40 in good health.

The V call is TRBV15, the J call TRBJ2-1, with 14 bases matching TRBD2. V lost 3 bases and J lost 1; bases outside the gene matches: 5. The CDR3 sequence is 18 residues long. The germline gives CDR1 LNHNV, CDR2 YYDKDF (reference sequence). The CDR3 DNA sequence: TGTGCCACCAGCAGGGGGACTAGCGGGAGTTTTTCCTACAATGAGCAGTTCTTC. Translation gives CATSRGTSGSFSYNEQFF.

This sequence joins TRBV28 and TRBJ2-3; D gene ambiguous. CDR1 is MDHEN, CDR2 SYDVKM, per germline. V lost 3 bases to trimming and J lost 8 bases, with 9 bases between them. There are 12 residues in the CDR3. CDR3 protein: CASSLIGGTQYF. The CDR3 nucleotides read TGTGCCAGCAGTTTGATCGGTGGTACGCAGTATTTT.

J is TRBJ1-2 and V is TRBV18, with D unresolved. The CDR3 totals 13 residues. Trimming shortened V by 4 bases and J by 3 bases, and 9 bases separated the two germline ends. The germline CDR1 and CDR2 sequences are KGHSH and LQKENI. CDR3 nucleotides: TGTGCCAGCTCACGGGTAGAGTACTATGGCTACACCTTC. It codes for CASSRVEYYGYTF. Using reference TRBV18 and TRBJ1-2 for the parts outside the CDR3, the full variable domain is NAGVMQNPRHLVRRRGQEARLRCSPMKGHSHVYWYRQLPEEGLKFMVYLQKENIIDESGMPKERFSAEFPKEGPSILRIQQVVRGDSAAYFCASSRVEYYGYTFGSGTRLTVV.

The chain carries TRBV9 and TRBJ2-2, with TRBD2 as a possible D gene (5 bases). CDR3 size: 14 residues. Trimming pared 4 bases from V and 6 bases from J, leaving 13 bases between. Germline assignment: CDR1 SGDLS and CDR2 YYNGEE. The CDR3 DNA sequence: TGTGCCAGCAGCACCCCGAGCGGATCCGGGGAGCTGTTTTTT. Residues: CASSTPSGSGELFF.

This clone has just one count. The chain combines TRBV6-5 with TRBJ2-5, with TRBD1 as a possible D gene (5 bases). This CDR3 has 12 residues. The germline CDR1 and CDR2 sequences are MNHEY and SVGAGI. Trimming shortened V by 5 bases and J by 5 bases, and 9 bases separated the two germline ends. The CDR3 protein is CASSTGTETQYF. DNA for the CDR3: TGTGCCAGCAGTACAGGAACGGAGACCCAGTACTTC.

As to this clone: Other DNA sequences from this sample encode an identical CDR3 as well. V gene TRBV6-5 combines with J gene TRBJ2-7, with D possibly matching TRBD2 (5 bases). The length of the CDR3 is 13 residues. V lost 0 bases and J 7 bases, leaving 10 bases between the germline ends. Germline lookup yields CDR1 MNHEY and CDR2 SVGAGI. The CDR3 DNA follows: TGTGCCAGCAGTTACTCCGGGGTCGGGGAGCAGTACTTC. This gives the protein CASSYSGVGEQYF.

V usage is TRBV6-5 and J usage is TRBJ2-7, with 9 bases identical to TRBD2. With V trimmed by 4 bases and J by 3 bases, 10 bases remained unmatched. Germline CDR1 MNHEY, CDR2 SVGAGI. This CDR3 is built from 16 residues. CDR3 residues: CASSSTSGLPHYEQYF. In DNA, the CDR3 is TGTGCCAGCAGTTCCACTAGCGGGCTGCCACACTACGAGCAGTACTTC.

The chain uses TRBV6-5 and TRBJ1-1; the D gene is possibly TRBD1 (5 bases). This CDR3 has 11 residues. Trimming removed 4 bases from V and 8 bases from J, with 8 bases in between. The germline V gene has CDR1 MNHEY and CDR2 SVGAGI. CDR3 protein: CASSSGREAFF. The DNA for the CDR3 is TGTGCCAGCAGTTCAGGGAGAGAAGCTTTCTTT.

This chain uses TRBV27 with TRBJ2-3; D is perhaps TRBD2 (7 bases). Germline CDR1 MNHEY, CDR2 SMNVEV (reference sequence). Deletions cut 8 bases from V and 3 bases from J, with 18 bases between. There are 15 residues in the CDR3. The CDR3 region is CASGSPGGGTDTQYF. Here the CDR3 DNA reads TGTGCCAGCGGTTCACCGGGGGGCGGGACAGATACGCAGTATTTT.

The chain links TRBV5-1 to TRBJ2-3; 8 nucleotides match TRBD1. With 0 bases clipped from V and 1 base from J, the junction kept 7 bases outside the gene matches. Per germline, CDR1 SGHRS and CDR2 YFSETQ. CDR3 length: 17 amino acids. The CDR3 protein is CASSLAQGASGTDTQYF. As DNA, the CDR3 is TGCGCCAGCAGCTTGGCTCAGGGGGCATCGGGCACAGATACGCAGTATTTT.

This clone showed up just once. The chain has TRBV18 and TRBJ2-1; 7 bases match TRBD2. The germline V gene has CDR1 KGHSH and CDR2 LQKENI. V gave up 6 bases and J gave up 2 bases; unmatched junction bases: 10. This CDR3 is built from 16 residues. Here the CDR3 reads CASSPLTSAAYNEQFF. The DNA of the CDR3 is TGTGCCAGCTCGCCCTTAACTAGCGCCGCCTACAATGAGCAGTTCTTC.

V is TRBV5-1 and J is TRBJ2-1; 7 bases map to TRBD1. Germline-derived CDR1 and CDR2 are SGHRS and YFSETQ. With V trimmed by 3 bases and J by 4 bases, 4 bases remained unmatched. This CDR3 region has 14 residues. Written as DNA, the CDR3 is TGCGCCAGCAGCTCTAAACAGGGGTACAATGAGCAGTTCTTC. Amino acid sequence: CASSSKQGYNEQFF.

The chain links TRBV2 to TRBJ1-4; 10 nucleotides agree with TRBD1. J was trimmed by 7 bases and V by 6 bases; bases with no gene match: 8. The CDR3 consists of 15 residues. Germline V CDR1 and CDR2: SNHLY, FYNNEI. This CDR3 reads CASRKDRGRGEKLFF. The CDR3 DNA reads TGTGCCAGCAGGAAAGACAGGGGGCGCGGTGAAAAACTGTTTTTT.

The V gene is TRBV25-1, the J gene TRBJ2-6; D not resolved. Germline assignment: CDR1 MGHDK and CDR2 SYGVNS. The CDR3 has 14 residues. V was cut by 4 bases and J by 1 base, with 5 bases left in between. CDR3 nucleotide sequence: TGTGCCAGCAGTGTAGGGTCTGGGGCCAACGTCCTGACTTTC. This translates into CASSVGSGANVLTF. Supplemented by reference TRBV25-1 and TRBJ2-6, the full variable domain reads EADIYQTPRYLVIGTGKKITLECSQTMGHDKMYWYQQDPGMELHLIHYSYGVNSTEKGDLSSESTVSRIRTEHFPLTLESARPSHTSQYLCASSVGSGANVLTFGAGSRLTVL.

V gene TRBV29-1 combines with J gene TRBJ2-3, with no clear D. V was clipped by 2 bases and J by 4 bases, with 7 bases between them. Germline CDR1 SQVTM, CDR2 ANQGSEA. The CDR3 totals 12 residues. CDR3 in DNA: TGCAGCGTTGAAATTATCGCAGATACGCAGTATTTT. It is translated as CSVEIIADTQYF.

The J gene is TRBJ2-2, the V gene TRBV4-3; 11 bases line up with TRBD2. V shed 9 bases, J shed 5 bases, and the junction held 8 bases outside the gene matches. Per the germline V gene, CDR1 is LGHNA and CDR2 is YSLEER. The CDR3 loop spans 15 amino acids. CDR3 DNA: TGCGCCAGGGTAACTAGCGGGAGATCGACCGGGGAGCTGTTTTTT. Amino acids: CARVTSGRSTGELFF.

The chain joins TRBV11-3 to TRBJ2-2, with a tentative D call TRBD2 (5 bases). The CDR3 is 15 amino acids. Germline V gene data show CDR1 as SGHNT and CDR2 as YENEEA. Trimming removed 7 bases from V and 0 bases from J, with 12 bases in between. Here the CDR3 DNA reads TGTGCCAGCACTGCCGGAGGTACGAACACCGGGGAGCTGTTTTTT. It is translated as CASTAGGTNTGELFF.

V usage is TRBV6-5 and J usage is TRBJ2-7; D is unclear. Germline V CDR1 and CDR2: MNHEY, SVGAGI. Trimming removed 7 bases from V and 5 bases from J, with 9 bases in between. This CDR3 has 11 amino acids. The CDR3 protein is CASTARHEQYF. The CDR3 DNA is TGTGCCAGCACAGCGAGACACGAGCAGTACTTC.